The entry below describes one T cell receptor beta chain. The data were taken from a study of cytomegalovirus exposure and HLA in healthy donors. PCR involved 60 Vbeta and 13 Jbeta primers. Sequencing was performed with immunoSEQ multiplex PCR; in TCRdb, only in-frame clones are kept and a portion is missing. Of tens of thousands of clones in the sample, approximately 76% were seen once. V was clipped by 4 bases and J by 3 bases, with 12 bases between them. CDR3 length: 13 amino acids. CDR1 is SQVTM and CDR2 is ANQGSEA in the germline V gene. The chain links TRBV29-1 to TRBJ1-1; D ambiguous. Source material: PBMCs. This clonotype originated in a male donor in good health and CMV-seronegative. Here the CDR3 DNA reads TGCAGCGTTGTGAGCCAGGCCTACACTGAAGCTTTCTTT. Its protein is CSVVSQAYTEAFF.